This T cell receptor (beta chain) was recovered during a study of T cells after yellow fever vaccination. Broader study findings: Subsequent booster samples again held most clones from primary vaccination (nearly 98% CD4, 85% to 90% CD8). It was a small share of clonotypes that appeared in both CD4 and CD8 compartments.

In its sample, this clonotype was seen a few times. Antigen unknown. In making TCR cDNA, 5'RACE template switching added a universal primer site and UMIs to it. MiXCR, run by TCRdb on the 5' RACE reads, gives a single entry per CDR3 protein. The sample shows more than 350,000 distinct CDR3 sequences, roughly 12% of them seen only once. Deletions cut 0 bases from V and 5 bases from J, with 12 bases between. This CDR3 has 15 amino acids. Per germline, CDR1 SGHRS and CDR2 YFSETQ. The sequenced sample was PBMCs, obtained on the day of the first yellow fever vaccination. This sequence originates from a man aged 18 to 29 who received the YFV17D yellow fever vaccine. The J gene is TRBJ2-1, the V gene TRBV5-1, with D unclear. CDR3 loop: CASSLGQAVHNEQFF. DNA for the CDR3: TGCGCCAGCAGCTTGGGACAAGCCGTACACAATGAGCAGTTCTTC.